The TCR beta chain under discussion was sequenced for a study of blood T cell repertoires in COVID-19. Turning to the study itself: Acute-phase and convalescent COVID-19 samples originated in the United States, Italy and Spain. Sources were T cells, B-cell-depleted T cells, or PBMCs; the material itself was cDNA or gDNA.

With 3 bases removed from V and 5 bases from J, the gap between germline ends came to 8 bases. The CDR3 sequence is 13 residues long. Germline V gene sequence: CDR1 KGHSH, CDR2 LQKENI. As processed by the authors: Using reference gene primer amplification, nucleated cell counts were estimated. TCRdb's table, derived via immunoSEQ multiplex PCR, lists solely in-frame clones and lacks some. V and J calls and clone size come straight from that table; D and trimming were deduced from the DNA. The table includes about 69,000 clones, 79% detected once. The chain uses TRBV18 and TRBJ2-1; D unresolved. Source material: peripheral blood. The receptor comes from a human donor in a cohort sampled during active COVID-19. The CDR3 DNA is TGTGCCAGCTCACCCTTCAGCGACAATGAGCAGTTCTTC. As protein: CASSPFSDNEQFF.